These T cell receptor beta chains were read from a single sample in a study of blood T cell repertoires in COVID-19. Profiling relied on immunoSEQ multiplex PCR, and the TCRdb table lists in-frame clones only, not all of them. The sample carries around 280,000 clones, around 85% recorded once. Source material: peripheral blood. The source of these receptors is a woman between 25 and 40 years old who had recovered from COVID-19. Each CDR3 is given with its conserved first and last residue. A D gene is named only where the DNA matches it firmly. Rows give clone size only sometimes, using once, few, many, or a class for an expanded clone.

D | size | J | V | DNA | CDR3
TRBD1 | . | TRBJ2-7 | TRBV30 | TGTGCCTGGAGTGTAGGGACAGGAATAGCCTACGAGCAGTACTTC | CAWSVGTGIAYEQYF
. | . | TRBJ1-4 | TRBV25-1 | TGTGCCAGCAGCCCCTGGGGGGAGGGGATCGGGGAAAAACTGTTTTTT | CASSPWGEGIGEKLFF
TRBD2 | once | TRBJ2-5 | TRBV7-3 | TGTGCCAGCAGCCTGGGACTAGCGGGAGTAGAGACCCAGTACTTC | CASSLGLAGVETQYF
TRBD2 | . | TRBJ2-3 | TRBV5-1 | TGCGCCAGCAGACGGGGACTAGCGGGTAACACAGATACGCAGTATTTT | CASRRGLAGNTDTQYF
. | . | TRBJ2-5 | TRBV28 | TGTGCCAGCAGTTTCTATAGCCTCGGGGAGACCCAGTACTTC | CASSFYSLGETQYF
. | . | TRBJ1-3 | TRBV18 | TGTGCCAGCTCACGGGAGCAGGTCGGAAACACCATATATTTT | CASSREQVGNTIYF
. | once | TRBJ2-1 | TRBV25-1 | TGTGCCAGCAGTGAGTCTCGGGACAACCACAATGAGCAGTTCTTC | CASSESRDNHNEQFF
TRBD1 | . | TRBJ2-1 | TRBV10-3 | TGTGCCATCAGTGGATCTCCCAGGGGGGAGCAGTTCTTC | CAISGSPRGEQFF
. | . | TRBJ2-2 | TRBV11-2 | TGTGCCAGCGGCAGACAGACGAACACCGGGGAGCTGTTTTTT | CASGRQTNTGELFF
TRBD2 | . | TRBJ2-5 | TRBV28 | TGTGCCCGCAGTTCACCACCGGGGGTGGCGGGAGGGGGAGAGACCCAGTACTTC | CARSSPPGVAGGGETQYF
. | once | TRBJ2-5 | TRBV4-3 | TGCGCCAGCAGCCAAGGAGACTTGGAGACCCAGTACTTC | CASSQGDLETQYF
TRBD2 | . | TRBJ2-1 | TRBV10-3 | TGTGCCATCAGTATTAGCGGGGGGCGGGACAATGAGCAGTTCTTC | CAISISGGRDNEQFF
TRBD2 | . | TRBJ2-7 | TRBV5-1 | TGCGCCAGCAGCCCGACTAGCGCCCCTTTCGAGCAGTACTTC | CASSPTSAPFEQYF
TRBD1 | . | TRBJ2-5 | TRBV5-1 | TGCGCCAGCAGCCAGGGACAGCAAGAGACCCAGTACTTC | CASSQGQQETQYF
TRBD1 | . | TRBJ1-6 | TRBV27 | TGTGCCAGCAGTAAACTCGCGGGACAGGGTTTTTCTCGTTTCTCACCCCTCCACTTT | CASSKLAGQGFSRFSPLHF